Listed here is a single T cell receptor beta chain. The data were taken from a study of blood T cell repertoires in COVID-19. Study context: Nucleic acid was either cDNA or gDNA, and it came from T cells, B-cell-depleted T cells, or PBMCs.

Trimming stripped 0 bases from V and 8 bases from J, with 4 bases between. The germline gives CDR1 DFQATT, CDR2 SNEGSKA (reference sequence). The CDR3 runs to 10 residues. TCRdb's copy holds only in-frame clones and misses some; the assay was immunoSEQ multiplex PCR. The sample lists over 100,000 clones, approximately 82% seen once, with about 9.3% in the top ten. The chain combines TRBV20-1 with TRBJ1-2; the D is unclear. The source material was peripheral blood. The TCR comes from a man aged 60 to 69 with active or convalescent COVID-19. In nucleotides, the CDR3 is TGCAGTGCTAGAGAAGAGGGCTACACCTTC. Encoded protein: CSAREEGYTF.